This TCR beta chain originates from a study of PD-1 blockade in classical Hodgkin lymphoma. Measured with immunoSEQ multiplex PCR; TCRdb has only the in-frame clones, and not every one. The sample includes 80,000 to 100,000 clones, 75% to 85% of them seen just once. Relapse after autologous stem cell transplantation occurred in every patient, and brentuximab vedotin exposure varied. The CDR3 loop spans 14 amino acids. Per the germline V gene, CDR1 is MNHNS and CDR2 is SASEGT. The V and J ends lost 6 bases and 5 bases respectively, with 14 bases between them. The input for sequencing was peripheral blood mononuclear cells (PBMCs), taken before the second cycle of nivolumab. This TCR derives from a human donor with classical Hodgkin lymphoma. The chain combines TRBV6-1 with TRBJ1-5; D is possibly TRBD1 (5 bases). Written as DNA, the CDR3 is TGTGCCAGCAGCGACGGGCAGGGATATCAGCCCCAGCATTTT. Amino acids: CASSDGQGYQPQHF.